A single sample gave rise to the 17 T cell receptor beta chains below, sequenced in a study of cytomegalovirus exposure and HLA in healthy donors. The PCR employed 60 Vbeta primers together with 13 Jbeta primers. Profiled with immunoSEQ multiplex PCR; TCRdb holds only in-frame clones, not every one. The sample has approximately 140,000 clones, roughly 73% seen once; the top ten hold 3.3%. Sequenced material: PBMCs. Every receptor here comes from a man aged 40-50 years in good health and CMV-seronegative.

This clone appeared once. This chain joins TRBV11-1 and TRBJ2-5, with TRBD1 identical over 7 bases. Trimming at V came to 4 bases and at J to 5 bases, leaving 7 bases not matched to a gene. CDR1 SGHAT and CDR2 FQDESV come from the germline V gene (reference sequence). The CDR3 sequence is 14 residues long. The CDR3 region is CASSSRTGRETQYF. The CDR3 DNA is TGTGCCAGCAGCTCCAGGACAGGCAGGGAGACCCAGTACTTC.

The chain links TRBV6-6 to TRBJ2-1; D may be TRBD2 (5 bases). CDR3 length: 11 residues. CDR1 is MNHNY, CDR2 SVGAGI, per germline (reference sequence). V was clipped by 6 bases and J by 10 bases, with 10 bases between them. DNA for the CDR3: TGTGCCAGCAGGCGGGCGGAGGAGCAGTTCTTC. The encoded protein is CASRRAEEQFF.

The chain has TRBV6-5 and TRBJ1-2; 9 nucleotides match TRBD1. Germline V gene data show CDR1 as MNHEY and CDR2 as SVGAGI. This CDR3 contains 15 residues. The J segment lost 7 bases and the V segment lost 2 bases, leaving 8 bases of the junction unmatched. CDR3 coding DNA: TGTGCCAGCAGTTACACCGGGACAGGGAGAGGTGGCTACACCTTC. Its translation: CASSYTGTGRGGYTF.

This clone was found once. The chain recombines TRBV5-4 with TRBJ2-5; D remains ambiguous. This CDR3 region has 13 residues. Germline CDR1 is SGHNT and CDR2 is YYREEE (reference sequence). Trimming shortened V by 0 bases and J by 10 bases, and 13 bases separated the two germline ends. CDR3 nucleotides: TGTGCCAGCAGCTTGGCTCAAAACCCCGGCCAGTACTTC. This codes for CASSLAQNPGQYF. Filled out from reference TRBV5-4 and TRBJ2-5, the complete variable domain reads ETGVTQSPTHLIKTRGQQVTLRCSSQSGHNTVSWYQQALGQGPQFIFQYYREEENGRGNFPPRFSGLQFPNYSSELNVNALELDDSALYLCASSLAQNPGQYFGPGTRLLVL.

The rearrangement links TRBV4-1 to TRBJ1-1; maybe TRBD1 (6 bases). CDR1 and CDR2 from the germline V gene are MGHRA and YSYEKL. V lost 9 bases to trimming and J lost 10 bases, with 21 bases between them. The CDR3 is made up of 13 amino acids. The CDR3 DNA reads TGCGCCAGAAAACAGGGCCCCTTTCGTGGAGCTTTCTTT. Protein: CARKQGPFRGAFF.

The chain joins TRBV9 to TRBJ2-7; D is possibly TRBD1 (6 bases). Germline V lookup: CDR1 SGDLS, CDR2 YYNGEE. This CDR3 has 16 residues. With 4 bases removed from V and 0 bases from J, the gap between germline ends came to 17 bases. CDR3 sequence: CASSRESQGLSYEQYF. The CDR3 nucleotides read TGTGCCAGCAGCCGTGAGTCACAGGGCCTCTCCTACGAGCAGTACTTC.

Only a few counts were recorded for this clone. The J gene is TRBJ1-2, the V gene TRBV6-6; possibly TRBD1 for D (5 bases). The CDR3 runs 14 residues. V was trimmed by 0 bases and J by 3 bases, leaving 8 bases between them. In germline, CDR1 is MNHNY, CDR2 SVGAGI (reference sequence). The CDR3 sequence is CASSYSKGDYGYTF. CDR3 bases: TGTGCCAGCAGTTACTCGAAAGGGGACTATGGCTACACCTTC.

DNA of the CDR3: TGTGCCAGCAGTTTGTCAGGGGGTAGCGAGCAGTACTTC. This sequence encodes CASSLSGGSEQYF. The chain has TRBV6-5 and TRBJ2-7; 7 nucleotides align to TRBD1. The CDR3 is made up of 13 amino acids. The germline V gene encodes CDR1 MNHEY and CDR2 SVGAGI. V shed 4 bases, J shed 6 bases, and the junction held 6 bases outside the gene matches.

V usage is TRBV11-1 and J usage is TRBJ1-2; TRBD1 matches at 7 bases. The length of the CDR3 is 15 residues. The germline V gene encodes CDR1 SGHAT and CDR2 FQDESV (reference sequence). Losses at the gene ends were 5 bases for V and 8 bases for J; bases not matched to a gene: 14. For the CDR3, the DNA is TGTGCCAGCAGCCCCGACGGGACAGCCCCTCTCGGCTACACCTTC. This encodes CASSPDGTAPLGYTF.

This chain connects TRBV5-1 to TRBJ1-1; 10 nucleotides line up with TRBD1. The CDR3 consists of 14 residues. The V gene's germline CDR1 is SGHRS and CDR2 YFSETQ. V dropped 4 bases and J dropped 5; count of bases not matched to a gene: 5. For the CDR3, the DNA is TGCGCCAGCAGCCCGGGACAGGGGAGGACTGAAGCTTTCTTT. It specifies CASSPGQGRTEAFF.

This chain connects TRBV5-1 to TRBJ2-1; 14 bases map to TRBD2. V lost 0 bases, J lost 3 bases, and 2 bases stayed unmatched. Germline CDR1 and CDR2: SGHRS and YFSETQ. CDR3 length: 17 amino acids. The CDR3, as DNA: TGCGCCAGCAGCTTGGGGGGACTAGCGGGGGACTACAATGAGCAGTTCTTC. Amino acids: CASSLGGLAGDYNEQFF.

The rearrangement joins TRBV7-3 to TRBJ1-5; no clear D. The germline V gene has CDR1 SGHTA and CDR2 FQGTGA. This CDR3 is 13 amino acids long. Trimming pared 3 bases from V and 4 bases from J, leaving 7 bases between. CDR3 coding DNA: TGTGCCAGCAGCTTGAGTCCGAATCAGCCCCAGCATTTT. Protein sequence: CASSLSPNQPQHF.

The chain couples TRBV20-1 to TRBJ2-3; possible D gene TRBD2, 6 bases. The V and J ends lost 3 bases and 5 bases respectively, with 6 bases between them. Looked up from germline, CDR1 is DFQATT and CDR2 is SNEGSKA (reference sequence). The CDR3 is 11 amino acids. CDR3 coding DNA: TGCAGTGCTAGCGGGGGAGATACGCAGTATTTT. The encoded protein is CSASGGDTQYF.

As concerns this clone: In the same sample, other DNA sequences code for this CDR3. The CDR3 protein is CASSLVAGDGYTF. Here the CDR3 DNA reads TGTGCCAGCAGCTTGGTTGCGGGGGATGGCTACACCTTC. The rearrangement uses TRBV5-6 and TRBJ1-2; D is perhaps TRBD1 (5 bases). CDR1 is SGHDT, CDR2 YYEEEE, per germline. V shed 0 bases and J shed 6 bases, with 9 bases lying between them. The CDR3 loop spans 13 amino acids.

This chain links TRBV28 with TRBJ2-7, with 10 nucleotides matching TRBD1. CDR1 MDHEN and CDR2 SYDVKM come from the germline V gene. With 6 bases clipped from V and 4 bases from J, the junction kept 6 bases outside the gene matches. This CDR3 contains 14 residues. The CDR3 sequence is CASRRDRGSYEQYF. CDR3 nucleotide sequence: TGTGCCAGCAGGCGGGACAGGGGATCGTACGAGCAGTACTTC. Supplemented by reference TRBV28 and TRBJ2-7, the full variable domain reads DVKVTQSSRYLVKRTGEKVFLECVQDMDHENMFWYRQDPGLGLRLIYFSYDVKMKEKGDIPEGYSVSREKKERFSLILESASTNQTSMYLCASRRDRGSYEQYFGPGTRLTVT.

V and J are TRBV5-1 and TRBJ2-3; 10 bases match TRBD2. V lost 2 bases and J lost 4; bases outside the gene matches: 4. This CDR3 region has 15 residues. CDR1 is SGHRS, CDR2 YFSETQ, per germline. CDR3 nucleotides: TGCGCCAGCAGCTTCGGGACTAGCGCCGCAGATACGCAGTATTTT. Encoded protein: CASSFGTSAADTQYF.

Note on this clone: The junction departs from the called germline gene at one end, perhaps through a read error. The chain has TRBV20-1 and TRBJ1-1; tentatively, D is TRBD1 (6 bases). The CDR3 has 11 residues. Germline V gene sequence: CDR1 DFQATT, CDR2 SNEGSKA (reference sequence). CDR3 sequence: CSARDRKGDYF. The CDR3 bases are TGCAGTGCTAGAGATCGGAAGGGGGACTACTTT.